One sample yielded the 28 T cell receptor beta chains listed below, sequenced in a study of T cells after yellow fever vaccination. TCRdb ran MiXCR on the 5' RACE reads and lists one entry per CDR3 protein. The profile shows roughly 320,000 distinct CDR3 sequences, around a tenth of them singletons. The specimen comprised CD4+ T cells sorted from PBMCs, sampled 45 days after the yellow fever booster vaccination. All receptors come from a man aged 18 to 30 who received the YFV17D yellow fever vaccine.

This clonotype showed up just a few times. The CDR3: CASSLVGIVSMNTEAFF. The CDR3 DNA sequence: TGTGCCAGCAGCTTAGTTGGCATCGTAAGCATGAACACTGAAGCTTTCTTT. The V and J genes are TRBV11-2 and TRBJ1-1, with D hard to call. Trimming cost V 1 base and J 0 bases, with 15 bases left between them. The CDR3 has 17 residues. Germline V gene sequence: CDR1 SGHAT, CDR2 FQNNGV.

V gene TRBV28 combines with J gene TRBJ1-1; 7 positions match TRBD1. The germline CDR1 and CDR2 sequences are MDHEN and SYDVKM. V lost 2 bases and J lost 8; bases outside the gene matches: 5. The CDR3 has 13 amino acids. In DNA form, the CDR3 reads TGTGCCAGCAGTTTAGTACAACAGGGGGAAGCTTTCTTT. This translates into CASSLVQQGEAFF. Variable domain in full (rest from reference TRBV28 and TRBJ1-1): DVKVTQSSRYLVKRTGEKVFLECVQDMDHENMFWYRQDPGLGLRLIYFSYDVKMKEKGDIPEGYSVSREKKERFSLILESASTNQTSMYLCASSLVQQGEAFFGQGTRLTVV.

The rearrangement uses TRBV24-1 and TRBJ1-5; D is unclear. The length of the CDR3 is 17 residues. Looked up from germline, CDR1 is KGHDR and CDR2 is SFDVKD. V lost 3 bases to trimming and J lost 3 bases, with 17 bases between them. As DNA, the CDR3 is TGTGCCACCAGTGATCCCGGGCCCCGGGTGCCCAATCAGCCCCAGCATTTT. Amino acids: CATSDPGPRVPNQPQHF.

The V gene is TRBV5-1, the J gene TRBJ2-3, with D tentatively TRBD2 (5 bases). Germline values: CDR1 SGHRS, CDR2 YFSETQ. Trimming took 1 base from V and 0 from J, leaving 15 bases between them. CDR3 length: 17 amino acids. The CDR3 DNA is TGCGCCAGCAGCTTGCCCCTCCTCACGGGGAGCACAGATACGCAGTATTTT. Its translation: CASSLPLLTGSTDTQYF.

This clonotype has just a few counts. The V gene is TRBV7-8, the J gene TRBJ2-1; TRBD1 is a possible D gene (5 bases). Trimming took off 5 bases at V and 9 bases at J, with 11 bases between the two ends. This CDR3 spans 12 amino acids. The germline V gene has CDR1 SGHVS and CDR2 FQNEAQ. Here the CDR3 reads CASSNWGSEQFF. The CDR3 DNA is TGTGCCAGCAGCAACTGGGGCAGTGAGCAGTTCTTC.

This chain uses TRBV5-6 with TRBJ1-6; TRBD1 might be the D (6 bases). Germline CDR1 SGHDT, CDR2 YYEEEE. CDR3 length: 15 amino acids. Trimming cost V 3 bases and J 9 bases, with 16 bases left between them. The CDR3 loop is CASSYGTPRGSPLHF. Here the CDR3 DNA reads TGTGCCAGCAGCTACGGGACACCACGCGGTTCACCCCTCCACTTT.

V usage is TRBV19 and J usage is TRBJ2-7; D could derive from TRBD1 or TRBD2 (6 bases each). Trimming cost V 0 bases and J 2 bases, with 11 bases left between them. The CDR3 is 15 residues long. Germline V gene data show CDR1 as LNHDA and CDR2 as SQIVND (reference sequence). The CDR3 here is CASSIERGLTYEQYF. CDR3 DNA: TGTGCCAGTAGTATAGAACGGGGGCTAACCTACGAGCAGTACTTC.

This clonotype was observed many times. The chain links TRBV24-1 to TRBJ2-3; 11 positions match TRBD2. The germline CDR1 and CDR2 sequences are KGHDR and SFDVKD. V lost 7 bases and J lost 4; bases outside the gene matches: 15. The CDR3 runs to 18 residues. The CDR3 bases are TGTGCCACCAGCGATCCTAACCCCCCTAGCGGGGGGCCAGATACGCAGTATTTT. Encoded protein: CATSDPNPPSGGPDTQYF.

This clonotype was observed a handful of times. The V call is TRBV4-3, the J call TRBJ1-5; D is uncertain. The germline V and J ends were trimmed by 0 bases and 0 bases, with 3 bases remaining between them. The CDR3 is 14 amino acids. Germline loops: CDR1 LGHNA, CDR2 YSLEER. The CDR3 spells CASSQENSNQPQHF. The CDR3 DNA follows: TGCGCCAGCAGCCAAGAAAATAGCAATCAGCCCCAGCATTTT.

The V and J genes are TRBV7-3 and TRBJ2-5; D is perhaps TRBD1 (6 bases). CDR3 size: 13 residues. The germline V gene encodes CDR1 SGHTA and CDR2 FQGTGA. Trimming removed 1 base at V and 6 bases at J, with 9 bases between. The chain's CDR3 is CASSLKGGKTQYF. CDR3 coding DNA: TGTGCCAGCAGCTTAAAAGGGGGAAAGACCCAGTACTTC.

The CDR3 bases are TGTGCCATCAGTGAGTCGACGCTCGTAGGAAACACCATATATTTT. Translated, it gives CAISESTLVGNTIYF. The chain employs TRBV10-3 and TRBJ1-3; unclear D gene. This CDR3 comprises 15 residues. V lost 0 bases to trimming and J lost 4 bases, with 10 bases between them. CDR1 and CDR2 from the germline V gene are ENHRY and SYGVKD.

This clonotype was seen a few times. CDR3 sequence reads: CAWSVHGETQYF. The DNA for the CDR3 is TGTGCCTGGAGTGTACACGGAGAGACCCAGTACTTC. The chain couples TRBV30 to TRBJ2-5; D not certain. Trimming stripped 0 bases from V and 4 bases from J, with 6 bases between. This CDR3 region has 12 residues. Germline loops: CDR1 GTSNPN, CDR2 SVGIG (reference sequence).

This chain joins TRBV18 and TRBJ2-7; possibly TRBD2 for D (5 bases). The germline CDR1 and CDR2 sequences are KGHSH and LQKENI. Trimming left V 6 bases short and J 6 bases short, with 15 bases between. The CDR3 loop spans 13 amino acids. CDR3 residues: CASSADWASEQYV. In DNA form, the CDR3 reads TGTGCCAGCTCGGCGGACTGGGCATCCGAGCAGTACGTC.

V and J are TRBV9 and TRBJ2-7; 9 bases fit TRBD2. The germline V gene has CDR1 SGDLS and CDR2 YYNGEE. V lost 0 bases to trimming and J lost 11 bases; unmatched junction nucleotides: 12. This CDR3 region has 15 residues. CDR3 protein: CASSVESSGGQSKYV. CDR3 sequence (DNA): TGTGCCAGCAGCGTAGAGAGTAGCGGGGGTCAAAGCAAGTACGTC.

This clonotype was seen a handful of times. CDR3 sequence: CASSPARGANGYTF. The DNA for the CDR3 is TGTGCCAGCAGCCCGGCACGGGGGGCAAATGGCTACACCTTC. The chain links TRBV5-4 to TRBJ1-2; TRBD1 might be the D (6 bases). Germline loops: CDR1 SGHNT, CDR2 YYREEE (reference sequence). The length of the CDR3 is 14 residues. Between the trimmed V and J ends, which lost 4 bases and 6 bases, there was a span of 16 bases.

This clonotype was recorded a few times. In DNA, the CDR3 is TGTGCCAGCAGCTTAGATCTGGGGAACTATGGCTACACCTTC. It translates to CASSLDLGNYGYTF. The chain joins TRBV11-2 to TRBJ1-2; unclear D gene. Germline CDR1 reads SGHAT; CDR2 reads FQNNGV. CDR3 length: 14 residues. The V end lost 0 bases, the J end lost 2 bases, and 7 bases lay between the germline ends.

This clonotype was seen only a few times. This rearrangement joins TRBV12-5 to TRBJ2-6, with D unresolved. The CDR3 loop spans 12 amino acids. CDR1 is LGHNT and CDR2 is FRNRAP in the germline V gene. V lost 5 bases to trimming and J lost 2 bases, with 1 base between them. The CDR3 loop is CASGAGANVLTF. DNA for the CDR3: TGTGCTAGTGGTGCTGGGGCCAACGTCCTGACTTTC.

This clonotype was seen a few times. The genes are TRBV6-5 and TRBJ1-1; D gene unclear. The germline V gene has CDR1 MNHEY and CDR2 SVGAGI. Trimming shortened V by 6 bases and J by 1 base, and 9 bases separated the two germline ends. This CDR3 contains 13 residues. CDR3 bases: TGTGCCAGCAGATGGGGTAAGAACACTGAAGCTTTCTTT. It codes for CASRWGKNTEAFF.

This clonotype was seen ten or more times. This chain joins TRBV6-2 or TRBV6-3 and TRBJ2-1, with D possibly TRBD2 on 5 matching bases. The CDR3 is made up of 14 amino acids. Trimming left V 0 bases short and J 4 bases short, with 7 bases between. Germline V CDR1 and CDR2: MNHEY, SVGEGT. In DNA form, the CDR3 reads TGTGCCAGCAGTTACTCGAAGCGGTACAATGAGCAGTTCTTC. Translation: CASSYSKRYNEQFF.

The genes are TRBV20-1 and TRBJ2-7; 7 nucleotides align to TRBD1. The V gene's germline CDR1 is DFQATT and CDR2 SNEGSKA (reference sequence). Trimming at V came to 3 bases and at J to 2 bases, leaving 4 bases not matched to a gene. This CDR3 contains 13 residues. The CDR3 region has the DNA TGCAGTGCTAGTTCTGGACAGGCCTACGAGCAGTACTTC. This translates into CSASSGQAYEQYF.

This chain uses TRBV10-3 with TRBJ1-5, with TRBD1 as a possible D gene (6 bases). V was clipped by 4 bases and J by 3 bases, with 10 bases between them. Per the germline V gene, CDR1 is ENHRY and CDR2 is SYGVKD. This CDR3 is 14 amino acids long. The CDR3 loop reads CAISASGDNQPQHF. In DNA, the CDR3 is TGTGCCATCAGTGCATCAGGGGACAATCAGCCCCAGCATTTT.

The chain links TRBV4-3 to TRBJ2-5; 7 bases fit TRBD2. Germline V gene sequence: CDR1 LGHNA, CDR2 YSLEER. The CDR3 spans 14 residues. The junction had 2 bases not matched to a gene; V was cut back by 0 bases and J by 4 bases. The CDR3 DNA sequence: TGCGCCAGCAGCCAAGATTGGGGGGGAGAGACCCAGTACTTC. Translating it yields CASSQDWGGETQYF.

This chain links TRBV7-9 with TRBJ1-5, with TRBD1 as a possible D gene (6 bases). The CDR3 loop spans 17 amino acids. V dropped 1 base and J dropped 3 bases, with 16 bases sitting between them. The germline gives CDR1 SEHNR, CDR2 FQNEAQ (reference sequence). CDR3 amino acids: CASSLGVLGQINQPQHF. The CDR3 DNA is TGTGCCAGCAGCTTAGGGGTCCTTGGACAGATCAATCAGCCCCAGCATTTT.

This sequence joins TRBV7-7 and TRBJ2-2, with D possibly TRBD1 on 6 matching bases. The CDR3 spans 16 residues. The V and J ends lost 5 bases and 1 base respectively, with 14 bases between them. From germline, CDR1 is SSHAT and CDR2 FNYEAQ (reference sequence). CDR3 protein: CASSPVGTQNTGELFF. The CDR3 DNA reads TGTGCCAGCAGCCCCGTCGGGACACAGAACACCGGGGAGCTGTTTTTT.

This clonotype occurred once. The chain joins TRBV24-1 to TRBJ1-1; D might be TRBD1 (5 bases). Looked up from germline, CDR1 is KGHDR and CDR2 is SFDVKD. Trimming left V 5 bases short and J 5 bases short, with 14 bases between. CDR3 length equals 14 residues. The CDR3 region has the DNA TGTGCCACCAGTGCGGCGACAGCCGCTACTGAAGCTTTCTTT. Protein sequence: CATSAATAATEAFF.

This clonotype was picked up a small number of times. The chain carries TRBV10-3 and TRBJ2-3, with D possibly matching TRBD1 (5 bases). Trimming removed 6 bases from V and 4 bases from J, with 17 bases in between. This CDR3 is built from 15 residues. From germline, CDR1 is ENHRY and CDR2 SYGVKD. The DNA of the CDR3 is TGTGCCATCAGGTCGACAGCTTCAACCCCAGATACGCAGTATTTT. Translating gives CAIRSTASTPDTQYF.

V usage is TRBV9 and J usage is TRBJ2-1; TRBD2 matches 8 bases. V trimming: 4 bases; J trimming: 6 bases; junction bases outside the gene matches: 9. The CDR3 consists of 15 residues. Germline loops: CDR1 SGDLS, CDR2 YYNGEE. CDR3 sequence (DNA): TGTGCCAGCAGCCCCCGGACTAGCCTCCTCAATGAGCAGTTCTTC. Protein sequence: CASSPRTSLLNEQFF.

CDR3 protein: CASALAGTGELFF. The CDR3, as DNA: TGTGCTAGTGCCCTAGCGGGAACCGGGGAGCTGTTTTTT. V and J are TRBV12-5 and TRBJ2-2; 9 bases map to TRBD2. Unmatched junction bases numbered 2, after V lost 7 bases and J lost 5 bases. Germline V gene lookup returns CDR1 LGHNT and CDR2 FRNRAP. The CDR3 has 13 residues.